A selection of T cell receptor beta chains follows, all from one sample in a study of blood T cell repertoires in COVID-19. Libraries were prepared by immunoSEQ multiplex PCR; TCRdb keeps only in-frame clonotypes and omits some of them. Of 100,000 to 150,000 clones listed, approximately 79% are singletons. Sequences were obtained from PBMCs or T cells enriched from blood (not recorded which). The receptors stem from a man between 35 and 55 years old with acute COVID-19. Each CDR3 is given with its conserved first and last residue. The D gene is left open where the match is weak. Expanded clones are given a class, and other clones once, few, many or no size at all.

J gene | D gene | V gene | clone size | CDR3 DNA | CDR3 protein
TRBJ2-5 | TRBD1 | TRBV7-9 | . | TGTGCCAGCAGGCTAACCGGGACAGGGGAAGAGACCCAGTACTTC | CASRLTGTGEETQYF
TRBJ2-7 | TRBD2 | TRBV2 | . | TGTGCCAGCAGTGACCTAGCGGGGGGGCCCCCCTACGAGCAGTACTTC | CASSDLAGGPPYEQYF
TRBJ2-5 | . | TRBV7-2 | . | TGTGCCAGCAGCACCGGGACTGTCCAAGAGACCCAGTACTTC | CASSTGTVQETQYF
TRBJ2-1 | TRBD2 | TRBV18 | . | TGTGCCAGCTCACCATTCTCACAGCGGGACTACAATGAGCAGTTCTTC | CASSPFSQRDYNEQFF
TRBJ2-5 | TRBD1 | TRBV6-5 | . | TGTGCCAGCAGCGCACAGGGGCGGGAGACCCAGTACTTC | CASSAQGRETQYF
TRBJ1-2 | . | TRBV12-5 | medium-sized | TGTGCTAGTGGTTTGGCTTATAATGGCTACACCTTC | CASGLAYNGYTF
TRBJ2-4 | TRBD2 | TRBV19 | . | TGTGCCAGTAGTATAGCCCAGCGGGGGCCTAAAAACATTCAGTACTTC | CASSIAQRGPKNIQYF
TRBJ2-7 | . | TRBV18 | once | TGTGCCAGCTCACCGGGACAATTCCTAACTAGCGAGCAGTACTTC | CASSPGQFLTSEQYF
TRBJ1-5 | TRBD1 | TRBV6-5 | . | TGTGCCAGCACCCCGACAGGGGCTAGCAATCAGCCCCAGCATTTT | CASTPTGASNQPQHF
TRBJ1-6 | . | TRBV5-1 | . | TGCGCCAGCAGCTTGGAAGGGGTCTATAATTCACCCCTCCACTTT | CASSLEGVYNSPLHF
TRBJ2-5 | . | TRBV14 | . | TGTGCCAGCAGCCAAGACCTGGCCCAAGAGACCCAGTACTTC | CASSQDLAQETQYF
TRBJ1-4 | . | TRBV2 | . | TGTGCCAGCGCCGGCGGGGGTAATGAAAAACTGTTTTTT | CASAGGGNEKLFF
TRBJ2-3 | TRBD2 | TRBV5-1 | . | TGCGCCAGCAGCTCCTTTGGGGGGGGCACAGATACGCAGTATTTT | CASSSFGGGTDTQYF
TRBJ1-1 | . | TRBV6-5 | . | TGTGCCAGCAGTTACCGGACGGAGGGGACTGAAGCTTTCTTT | CASSYRTEGTEAFF
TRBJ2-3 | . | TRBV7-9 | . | TGTGCCAGCAGCTTAGCCGGGGGTTCCACAGATACGCAGTATTTT | CASSLAGGSTDTQYF
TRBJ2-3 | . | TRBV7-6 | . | TGTGCCAGCAGCCACGGACAAGATACGCAGTATTTT | CASSHGQDTQYF
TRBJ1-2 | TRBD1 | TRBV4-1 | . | TGCGCCAGCAGCCAGGAAACGGGACAGAGCTATGGCTACACCTTC | CASSQETGQSYGYTF
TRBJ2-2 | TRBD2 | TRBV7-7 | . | TGTGCTAGCAGCCCACGACTAGCGGGGGACACCGGGGAGCTGTTTTTT | CASSPRLAGDTGELFF
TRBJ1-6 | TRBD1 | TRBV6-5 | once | TGTGCCAGCAGTACTTGGACAGGGGGCATGTCACCCCTCCACTTT | CASSTWTGGMSPLHF
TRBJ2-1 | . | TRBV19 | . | TGTGCCAGTAGTATAGAACCGGGGGTAGGAGAGCAGTTCTTC | CASSIEPGVGEQFF
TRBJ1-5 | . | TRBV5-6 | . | TGTGCCAGCAGCTGGGGGGGCCAGGGCATCGCTCAGCCCCAGCATTTT | CASSWGGQGIAQPQHF
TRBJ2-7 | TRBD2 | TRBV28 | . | TGTGCCAGCAGTTCCTTGACTAGCGGGGCCTACGAGCAGTACTTC | CASSSLTSGAYEQYF
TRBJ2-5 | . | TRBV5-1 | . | TGCGCCAGCAGCTTGTGGGCCAGGGGGGAGGAGACCCAGTACTTC | CASSLWARGEETQYF
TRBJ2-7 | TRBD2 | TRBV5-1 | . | TGCGCCAGCTGCCAGACTAGCGGGGGTTCCTACGAGCAGTACTTC | CASCQTSGGSYEQYF
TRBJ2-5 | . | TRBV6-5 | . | TGTGCCACCCAGTTCGGAGGGATGGAGACCCAGTACTTC | CATQFGGMETQYF
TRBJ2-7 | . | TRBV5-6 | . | TGTGCCAGCAGCCAGCCGTACTCACAGGCAAGGAGCTCCTACGAGCAGTACTTC | CASSQPYSQARSSYEQYF
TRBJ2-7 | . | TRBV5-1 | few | TGCGCCAGCAGTTCTTCCTTACAGGGAAGGTCCTACGAGCAGTACTTC | CASSSSLQGRSYEQYF
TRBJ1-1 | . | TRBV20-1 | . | TGCAGTGCCCCGAGGGAGGCGGGGGCTTTCTTT | CSAPREAGAFF
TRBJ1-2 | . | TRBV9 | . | TGTGCCAGCAGCGTAGCCCAGGGGCGAGTACAATATGGCTACACCTTC | CASSVAQGRVQYGYTF
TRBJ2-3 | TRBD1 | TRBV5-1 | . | TGCGCCAGCAGCTTCGGGACAGGGGGCGCAGATACGCAGTATTTT | CASSFGTGGADTQYF
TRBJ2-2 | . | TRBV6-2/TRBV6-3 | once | TGTGCCAGCAGTCGGGATTTGAACACCGGGGAGCTGTTTTTT | CASSRDLNTGELFF
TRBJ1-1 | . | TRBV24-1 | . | TGTGCCACCAGTGGGCCCGGCGGTCGTGAAGCTTTCTTT | CATSGPGGREAFF
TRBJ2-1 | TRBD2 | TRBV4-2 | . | TGTGCCAGCAGCCCGGAGAGCGGGGGACACTACAATGAGCAGTTCTTC | CASSPESGGHYNEQFF
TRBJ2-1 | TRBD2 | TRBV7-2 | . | TGTGCCAGCAGCTTGACTAGCGGGCCTTTCAATGAGCAGTTCTTC | CASSLTSGPFNEQFF
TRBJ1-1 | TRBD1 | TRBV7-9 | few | TGTGCCAGCAGCTTAAGGGGGCCTGCTGAAGCTTTCTTT | CASSLRGPAEAFF
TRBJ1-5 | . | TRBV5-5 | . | TGTGCCAGCAGCCCTTTGGCGGCGTTCAGCAATCAGCCCCAGCATTTT | CASSPLAAFSNQPQHF
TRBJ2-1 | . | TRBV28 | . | TGTGCCAGCAGTTTGGTAGGGGCGGCAAATGAGCAGTTCTTC | CASSLVGAANEQFF
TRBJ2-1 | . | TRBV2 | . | TGTGCCAGCAGTGAAGGTCAGGGGTACAATGAGCAGTTCTTC | CASSEGQGYNEQFF
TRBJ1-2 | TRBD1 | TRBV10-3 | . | TGTGCCGCTGGGGGACAGGGCTATGGCTACACCTTC | CAAGGQGYGYTF
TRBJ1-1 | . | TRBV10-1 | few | TGCGCCAGCAGTGCGAATAAGTACGGAGCTTTCTTT | CASSANKYGAFF
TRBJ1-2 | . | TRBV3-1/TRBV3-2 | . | TGTGCCAGCAGGTCCCCAGGGCCCCATGGCTACACCTTC | CASRSPGPHGYTF
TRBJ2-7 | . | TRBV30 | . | TGTGCCTGGAATACCCCCGGAGGCTCCTACGAGCAGTACTTC | CAWNTPGGSYEQYF
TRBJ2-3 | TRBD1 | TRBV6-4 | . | TGTGCCAGCAGTGAAATGGGACAGGCTACAGATACGCAGTATTTT | CASSEMGQATDTQYF
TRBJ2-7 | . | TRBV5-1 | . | TGCGCCAGCAGCTCTTACAGGGTGAGTGGCGAGCAGTACTTC | CASSSYRVSGEQYF
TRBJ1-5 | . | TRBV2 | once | TGTGCCAGCAGTCCTCTTGAGGTTCGGCAGCCCCAGCATTTT | CASSPLEVRQPQHF
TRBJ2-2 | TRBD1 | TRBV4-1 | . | TGCGCCAGCAGCCAAGATGGTGAGGACAGGGGGTTTCCAGCGGGAGACCCCGGGGAGCTGTTTTTT | CASSQDGEDRGFPAGDPGELFF
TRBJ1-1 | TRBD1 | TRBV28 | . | TGTGCCAGCAGTTATACAGGGGGCGCGGTCACTGAAGCTTTCTTT | CASSYTGGAVTEAFF
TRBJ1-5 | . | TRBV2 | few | TGTGCCAGCAGCGCGACAGTCCGTCGAGATCAGCCCCAGCATTTT | CASSATVRRDQPQHF
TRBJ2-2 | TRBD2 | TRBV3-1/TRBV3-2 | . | TGTGCCAGCAGCCCTTACAGCGGGGGGGCGACCGGGGAGCTGTTTTTT | CASSPYSGGATGELFF
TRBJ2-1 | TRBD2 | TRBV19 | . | TGTGCCAGTAGTATCCCTAGCGGGAGTTGGGCTGAGCAGTTCTTC | CASSIPSGSWAEQFF